This T cell receptor beta chain was captured in a study of beta chain features in type 1 diabetes. CDR1 is SGHDN, CDR2 FVKESK, per germline. Trimming cost V 3 bases and J 0 bases, with 18 bases left between them. CDR3 length: 17 residues. Concerning this clone itself: The antigen is unknown.

The sequenced template was cDNA made from the entire isolated RNA. Clones were read by immunoSEQ multiplex PCR, and TCRdb kept only the in-frame ones, dropping some. The table shows 500,000 to 650,000 clones, with around an eighth occurring only once. Study-wide points: Lower insertion and higher deletion counts appeared at VDJ junctions in type 1 diabetes patients. In these data, an HLA type influence on TCRB rearrangement remained unresolved. Within each of all four CD4+ subsets, Type 1 diabetes patients had TCRB CDR3s that were moderately but significantly shorter.

The V and J genes are TRBV14 and TRBJ2-7, with D perhaps TRBD2 (6 bases). The sample was naive CD4+ T cells from blood. This clonotype originated in a man aged 30-40 years with type 1 diabetes. CDR3: CASSQGQFAGSSYEQYF. CDR3 bases: TGTGCCAGCAGCCAGGGCCAATTTGCGGGGAGCTCCTACGAGCAGTACTTC.